This TCR beta chain was sequenced for a study of T cell clones after liver transplantation. At the level of the study: Samples came pre-transplant, pre-randomization before withdrawal, and post-randomization after withdrawal ended.

CD3+CD4+ and CD3+CD8+ cells were FACS-sorted from thawed unstimulated PBMCs. Here immunoSEQ multiplex PCR was the method, and the copy in TCRdb shows in-frame clones only, minus some. The sample includes tens of thousands of clones, 80% to 95% of them seen just once. This TCR was sampled from a human patient who received a liver transplant. Among the T cells, some may be from the graft donor. The sequencing here drew on CD4+ T cells from blood, taken about 27 months after liver transplant.

Here the CDR3 DNA reads TGTGCCAGCAGCCCGACTAGCGGGGTCACAGATACGCAGTATTTT. Protein product: CASSPTSGVTDTQYF. The chain has TRBV7-9 and TRBJ2-3; the match to TRBD2 covers 11 bases. CDR3 length: 15 residues. After removal of 5 bases from V and 2 bases from J, the junction contained 3 bases not matched to a gene. The germline CDR1 and CDR2 sequences are SEHNR and FQNEAQ (reference sequence).